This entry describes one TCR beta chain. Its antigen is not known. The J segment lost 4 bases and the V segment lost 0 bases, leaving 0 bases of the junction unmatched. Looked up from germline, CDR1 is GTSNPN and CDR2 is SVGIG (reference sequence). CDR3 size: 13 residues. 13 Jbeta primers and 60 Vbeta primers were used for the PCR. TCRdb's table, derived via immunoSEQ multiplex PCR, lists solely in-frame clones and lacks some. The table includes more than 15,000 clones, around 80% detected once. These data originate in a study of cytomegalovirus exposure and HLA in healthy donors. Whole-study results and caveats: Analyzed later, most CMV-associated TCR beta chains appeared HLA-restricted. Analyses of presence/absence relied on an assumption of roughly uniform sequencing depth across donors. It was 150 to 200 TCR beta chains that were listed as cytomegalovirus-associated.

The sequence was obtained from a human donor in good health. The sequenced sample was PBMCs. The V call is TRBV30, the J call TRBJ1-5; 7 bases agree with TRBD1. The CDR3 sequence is CAWSVQGNQPQHF. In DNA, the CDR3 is TGTGCCTGGAGTGTACAGGGGAATCAGCCCCAGCATTTT.